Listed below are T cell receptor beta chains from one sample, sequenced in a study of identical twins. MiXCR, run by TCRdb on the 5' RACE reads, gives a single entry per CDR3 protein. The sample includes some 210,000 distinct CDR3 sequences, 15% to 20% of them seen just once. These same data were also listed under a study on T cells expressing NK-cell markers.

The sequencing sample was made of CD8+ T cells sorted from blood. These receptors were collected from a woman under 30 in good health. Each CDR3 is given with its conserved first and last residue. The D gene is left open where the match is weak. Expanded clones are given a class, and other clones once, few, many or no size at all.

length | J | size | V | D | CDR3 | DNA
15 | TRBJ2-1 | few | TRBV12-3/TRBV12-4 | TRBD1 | CASRGTGLHYNEQFF | TGTGCCAGCAGGGGGACAGGGTTACACTACAATGAGCAGTTCTTC
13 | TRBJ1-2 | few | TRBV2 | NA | CASSEAQGIGYTF | TGTGCCAGCAGTGAAGCGCAGGGAATCGGCTACACCTTC
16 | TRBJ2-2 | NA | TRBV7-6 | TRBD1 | CASSIAGTGYTGELFF | TGTGCCAGCAGCATTGCCGGGACAGGGTACACCGGGGAGCTGTTTTTT
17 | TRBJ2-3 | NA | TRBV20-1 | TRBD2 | CSAPGGLAGGTTDTQYF | TGCAGTGCCCCTGGGGGACTAGCGGGGGGTACGACAGATACGCAGTATTTT
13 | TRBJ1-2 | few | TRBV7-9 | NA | CASSLRVDYGYTF | TGTGCCAGCAGCTTAAGGGTAGACTATGGCTACACCTTC
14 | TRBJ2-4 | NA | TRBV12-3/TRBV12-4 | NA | CASSDGLAKNIQYF | TGTGCCAGCAGTGATGGCCTAGCCAAAAACATTCAGTACTTC
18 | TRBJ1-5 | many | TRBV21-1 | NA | CASSKRFNRGLYNQPQHF | TGTGCCAGCAGCAAACGTTTCAACAGAGGTTTGTATAATCAGCCCCAGCATTTT
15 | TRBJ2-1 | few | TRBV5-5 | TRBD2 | CASSLLLAGHNEQFF | TGTGCCAGCAGCTTGTTACTAGCGGGGCACAATGAGCAGTTCTTC
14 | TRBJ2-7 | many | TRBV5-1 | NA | CASSLAGKTDEQYF | TGCGCCAGCAGCTTGGCCGGGAAAACGGACGAGCAGTACTTC
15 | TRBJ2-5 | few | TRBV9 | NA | CASSPQMGREETQYF | TGTGCCAGCAGCCCTCAGATGGGGCGGGAAGAGACCCAGTACTTC
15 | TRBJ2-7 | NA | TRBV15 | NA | CATSRGTGTRYEQYF | TGTGCCACCAGCAGAGGGACCGGGACTCGCTACGAGCAGTACTTC
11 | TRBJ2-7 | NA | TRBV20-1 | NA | CSAEDLFEQYF | TGCAGTGCTGAGGACTTATTCGAGCAGTACTTC
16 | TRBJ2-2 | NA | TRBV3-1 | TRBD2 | CASSQVAGLNTGELFF | TGTGCCAGCAGCCAAGTAGCGGGCCTAAACACCGGGGAGCTGTTTTTT
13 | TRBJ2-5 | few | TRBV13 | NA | CASSPPDQETQYF | TGTGCCAGCAGCCCCCCAGATCAAGAGACCCAGTACTTC
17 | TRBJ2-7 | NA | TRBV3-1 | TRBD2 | CASSQEIGGARSYEQYF | TGTGCCAGCAGCCAAGAGATCGGGGGGGCCCGATCCTACGAGCAGTACTTC
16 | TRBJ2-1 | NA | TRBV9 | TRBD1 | CASSAAGTGVYNEQFF | TGTGCCAGCAGCGCGGCCGGGACAGGGGTATACAATGAGCAGTTCTTC
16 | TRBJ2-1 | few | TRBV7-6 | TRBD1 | CASSHNDRGSYNEQFF | TGTGCCAGCAGCCATAACGACAGGGGCTCCTACAATGAGCAGTTCTTC
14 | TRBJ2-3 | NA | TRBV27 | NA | CASSLMSGRDTQYF | TGTGCCAGCAGTTTAATGAGCGGCAGAGATACGCAGTATTTT
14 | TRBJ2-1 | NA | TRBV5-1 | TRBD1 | CASSSGTDNNEQFF | TGCGCCAGCAGCTCCGGGACAGATAACAATGAGCAGTTCTTC
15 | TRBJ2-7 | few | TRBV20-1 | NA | CSARDFGGKAYEQYF | TGCAGTGCTAGAGATTTTGGGGGGAAGGCCTACGAGCAGTACTTC
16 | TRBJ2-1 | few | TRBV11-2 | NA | CASSLPTGSGYNEQFF | TGTGCCAGCAGCTTACCAACAGGTTCGGGCTACAATGAGCAGTTCTTC
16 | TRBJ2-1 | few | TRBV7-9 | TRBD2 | CASSRTSGRGVDEQFF | TGTGCCAGCAGCCGGACTAGCGGGAGAGGGGTGGATGAGCAGTTCTTC
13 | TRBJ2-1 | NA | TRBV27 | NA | CASSFHGGGEQFF | TGTGCCAGCAGTTTCCATGGCGGGGGCGAGCAGTTCTTC